These 20 T cell receptor beta chains were sequenced from one sample in a study of cytomegalovirus exposure and HLA in healthy donors. PCR was performed using 60 Vbeta and 13 Jbeta primers. The protocol was immunoSEQ multiplex PCR, while the TCRdb copy is restricted to in-frame clones and leaves out a portion. In the table there are 90,000 to 150,000 clones, roughly 76% of which are singletons. Sequenced: PBMCs. All receptors come from a man aged 45-60 years in good health and CMV-seropositive.

The CDR3: CASSLVSGGAGNQPQHF. In nucleotides, the CDR3 is TGTGCCAGCAGCTTAGTCTCGGGGGGCGCCGGCAATCAGCCCCAGCATTTT. The chain recombines TRBV11-2 with TRBJ1-5; maybe TRBD1 (6 bases). This CDR3 comprises 17 residues. The germline V gene has CDR1 SGHAT and CDR2 FQNNGV. V was cut by 1 base and J by 2 bases, with 15 bases left in between.

This clone has just one count. This chain connects TRBV13 to TRBJ2-7; 9 bases match TRBD2. Losses at the gene ends were 4 bases for V and 2 bases for J; bases not matched to a gene: 9. The length of the CDR3 is 16 residues. CDR1 is PRHDT and CDR2 is FYEKMQ in the germline V gene (reference sequence). In DNA form, the CDR3 reads TGTGCCAGCAGCTCCCGAGGAGCGGGGGGAACCTACGAGCAGTACTTC. This encodes CASSSRGAGGTYEQYF.

The CDR3, as DNA: TGCGCCAGCAGCCAAGGGCAGGGCTACAATGAGCAGTTCTTC. Encoded protein: CASSQGQGYNEQFF. This chain connects TRBV4-1 to TRBJ2-1, with D possibly TRBD1 on 5 matching bases. CDR1 MGHRA and CDR2 YSYEKL come from the germline V gene. This CDR3 has 14 residues. The V end lost 1 base, the J end lost 3 bases, and 7 bases lay between the germline ends.

The chain combines TRBV6-4 with TRBJ2-3; the D gene is possibly TRBD1 (6 bases). V lost 3 bases, J lost 2 bases, and 12 bases lay in between. Germline V gene sequence: CDR1 MRHNA, CDR2 SNTAGT. The CDR3 is 15 amino acids. The CDR3 bases are TGTGCCAGCAGTGAACAGGGTGGCCACACAGATACGCAGTATTTT. Protein sequence: CASSEQGGHTDTQYF.

This clone came up a few times. The chain recombines TRBV10-3 with TRBJ1-1, with 8 bases identical to TRBD1. The CDR3 consists of 14 residues. The J segment lost 5 bases and the V segment lost 6 bases, leaving 8 bases of the junction unmatched. Germline loops: CDR1 ENHRY, CDR2 SYGVKD. The DNA for the CDR3 is TGTGCCATCAGCCGGACAGGGAGAGGAACTGAAGCTTTCTTT. This sequence encodes CAISRTGRGTEAFF.

DNA for the CDR3: TGTGCCAGCAGCACCGAAGGGGCCTCGGGGAACACTGAAGCTTTCTTT. It codes for CASSTEGASGNTEAFF. The V and J genes are TRBV28 and TRBJ1-1; maybe TRBD1 (5 bases). The germline V and J ends were trimmed by 6 bases and 1 base, with 18 bases remaining between them. The CDR3 covers 16 residues. The germline V gene has CDR1 MDHEN and CDR2 SYDVKM.

The chain is built from TRBV6-1 and TRBJ1-4; 7 bases map to TRBD1. The CDR3 sequence is 15 residues long. In germline, CDR1 is MNHNS, CDR2 SASEGT. V was pared by 3 bases and J by 6 bases, with 7 bases of the junction left unmatched. This CDR3 is CASSEHTGADEKLFF. The CDR3 coding sequence is TGTGCCAGCAGTGAGCACACAGGGGCGGATGAAAAACTGTTTTTT.

This chain joins TRBV19 and TRBJ2-1; 14 nucleotides align to TRBD2. Germline CDR1 is LNHDA and CDR2 is SQIVND (reference sequence). The CDR3 length is 17 residues. The trim removed 11 bases at V and 7 bases at J, leaving 16 bases unmatched. The CDR3 here is CACTETSGRALMNEQFF. DNA of the CDR3: TGTGCCTGTACAGAGACTAGCGGGAGGGCCCTCATGAATGAGCAGTTCTTC.

The chain joins TRBV7-2 to TRBJ1-2; TRBD1 aligns across 7 bases. This CDR3 comprises 15 residues. V was clipped by 3 bases and J by 4 bases; unmatched bases: 8. CDR1 and CDR2 (germline): SGHTA, FQGNSA. The chain's CDR3 is CASSFGTDFVYGYTF. For the CDR3, the DNA is TGTGCCAGCAGCTTCGGGACAGACTTCGTCTATGGCTACACCTTC.

The CDR3 loop reads CASSSGTSVHNEQFF. The CDR3 DNA follows: TGTGCCAGCAGCTCCGGGACTAGCGTGCACAATGAGCAGTTCTTC. This chain uses TRBV11-3 with TRBJ2-1, with 10 bases that match TRBD2. V dropped 4 bases and J dropped 5; count of bases not matched to a gene: 5. In germline, CDR1 is SGHNT, CDR2 YENEEA. The CDR3 is made up of 15 amino acids. The full variable domain, its missing parts supplied by reference TRBV11-3 and TRBJ2-1, is EAGVVQSPRYKIIEKKQPVAFWCNPISGHNTLYWYLQNLGQGPELLIRYENEEAVDDSQLPKDRFSAERLKGVDSTLKIQPAELGDSAVYLCASSSGTSVHNEQFFGPGTRLTVL.

The gene calls are TRBV28 and TRBJ1-4; D may be TRBD1 (5 bases). CDR1 and CDR2 from the germline V gene are MDHEN and SYDVKM. This CDR3 comprises 13 residues. With 10 bases removed from V and 2 bases from J, the gap between germline ends came to 11 bases. The DNA of the CDR3 is TGTGCCACCTCCCGGGGGACTAATGAAAAACTGTTTTTT. It encodes CATSRGTNEKLFF.

This clone was observed a few times. The V gene is TRBV14, the J gene TRBJ2-3; possible D gene TRBD1, 6 bases. This CDR3 contains 15 residues. Trimming took 5 bases from V and 3 from J, leaving 15 bases between them. Germline V gene data show CDR1 as SGHDN and CDR2 as FVKESK. CDR3 nucleotides: TGTGCCAGCAGCTTCCAGACAGGAATGACAGATACGCAGTATTTT. As protein: CASSFQTGMTDTQYF.

The chain has TRBV5-1 and TRBJ1-4, with a possible D match to TRBD1 (6 bases). The V gene lost 4 bases and the J gene lost 4 bases, with 11 bases spanning the gap. Germline values: CDR1 SGHRS, CDR2 YFSETQ. CDR3 length: 14 amino acids. The CDR3 region is CASSPQGSNEKLFF. The CDR3 nucleotides read TGCGCCAGCAGCCCTCAGGGGAGTAATGAAAAACTGTTTTTT.

The rearrangement links TRBV6-1 to TRBJ1-4; D may be TRBD1 (6 bases). CDR1 is MNHNS, CDR2 SASEGT, per germline. V lost 3 bases to trimming and J lost 6 bases, with 8 bases between them. The CDR3 is made up of 13 amino acids. CDR3 region: CASSDTGYEKLFF. For the CDR3, the DNA is TGTGCCAGCAGTGACACAGGGTATGAAAAACTGTTTTTT.

The chain's CDR3 is CASSKTPGLAGGDSTDTQYF. CDR3 nucleotide sequence: TGTGCCAGCAGCAAAACTCCCGGACTAGCGGGGGGGGATAGCACAGATACGCAGTATTTT. The chain joins TRBV21-1 to TRBJ2-3; the DNA was not compared with TRBD2, the D call given in the table. TRBV21-1 is a pseudogene. The CDR3 covers 20 residues.

This clone appeared a single time. The CDR3 here is CASSFGLGANQPQHF. The CDR3 region has the DNA TGTGCCAGCTCCTTCGGCCTTGGAGCAAATCAGCCCCAGCATTTT. The V gene is TRBV27, the J gene TRBJ1-5; D is uncertain. V shed 8 bases and J shed 4 bases, with 18 bases lying between them. The CDR3 is made up of 15 amino acids. CDR1 MNHEY and CDR2 SMNVEV come from the germline V gene (reference sequence).

The CDR3 is CAISGGGGRGNEQYF. The CDR3, as DNA: TGTGCCATCAGTGGAGGGGGCGGGAGGGGTAACGAGCAGTACTTC. V gene TRBV10-3 combines with J gene TRBJ2-7; TRBD2 aligns across 9 bases. Germline loops: CDR1 ENHRY, CDR2 SYGVKD. Trimming removed 4 bases from V and 5 bases from J; junction bases left unmatched: 9. This CDR3 region has 15 residues.

J is TRBJ2-7 and V is TRBV6-1; 10 positions agree with TRBD1. The length of the CDR3 is 14 residues. V was pared by 7 bases and J by 2 bases, with 5 bases of the junction left unmatched. Germline V CDR1 and CDR2: MNHNS, SASEGT. Written as DNA, the CDR3 is TGTGCCAGCACCCAGGACAGGGGGACCTACGAGCAGTACTTC. Amino acid sequence: CASTQDRGTYEQYF.

Only a few counts were recorded for this clone. This chain links TRBV9 with TRBJ1-1, with 8 bases that match TRBD1. Germline values: CDR1 SGDLS, CDR2 YYNGEE. This CDR3 is 14 amino acids long. V dropped 6 bases and J dropped 0; count of bases not matched to a gene: 4. CDR3 sequence: CASTRGLMNTEAFF. DNA for the CDR3: TGTGCCAGCACCAGGGGGCTAATGAACACTGAAGCTTTCTTT.

The chain employs TRBV5-1 and TRBJ1-4, with TRBD1 matching 8 bases. This CDR3 contains 14 residues. The V gene's germline CDR1 is SGHRS and CDR2 YFSETQ. The J segment lost 8 bases and the V segment lost 4 bases, leaving 7 bases of the junction unmatched. The CDR3 region is CASSTGQGREKLFF. The CDR3, as DNA: TGCGCCAGCAGCACCGGACAGGGTAGGGAAAAACTGTTTTTT.